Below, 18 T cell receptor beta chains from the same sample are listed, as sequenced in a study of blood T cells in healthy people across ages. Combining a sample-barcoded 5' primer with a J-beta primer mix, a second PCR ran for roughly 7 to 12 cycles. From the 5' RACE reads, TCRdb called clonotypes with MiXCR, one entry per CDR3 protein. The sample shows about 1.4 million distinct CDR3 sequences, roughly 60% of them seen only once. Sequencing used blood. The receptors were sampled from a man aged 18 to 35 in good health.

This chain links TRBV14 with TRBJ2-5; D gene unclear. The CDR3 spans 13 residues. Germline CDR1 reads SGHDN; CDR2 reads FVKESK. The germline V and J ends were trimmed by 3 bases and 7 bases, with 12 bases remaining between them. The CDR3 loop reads CASSQLYGGTQYF. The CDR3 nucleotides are TGTGCCAGCAGCCAGCTGTACGGTGGGACCCAGTACTTC.

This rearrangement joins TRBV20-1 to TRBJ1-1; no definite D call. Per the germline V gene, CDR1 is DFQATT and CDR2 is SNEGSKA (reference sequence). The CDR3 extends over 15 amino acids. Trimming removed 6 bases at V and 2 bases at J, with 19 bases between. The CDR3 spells CSAPVPDGRNTEAFF. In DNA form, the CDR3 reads TGCAGTGCCCCCGTTCCCGACGGGAGAAACACTGAAGCTTTCTTT.

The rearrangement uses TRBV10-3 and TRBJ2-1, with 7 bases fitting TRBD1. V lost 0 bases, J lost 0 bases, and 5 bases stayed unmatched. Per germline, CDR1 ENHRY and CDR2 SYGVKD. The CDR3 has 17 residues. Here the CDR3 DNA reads TGTGCCATCAGTGAGTCTACAGGGGCTAGCTCCTACAATGAGCAGTTCTTC. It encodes CAISESTGASSYNEQFF.

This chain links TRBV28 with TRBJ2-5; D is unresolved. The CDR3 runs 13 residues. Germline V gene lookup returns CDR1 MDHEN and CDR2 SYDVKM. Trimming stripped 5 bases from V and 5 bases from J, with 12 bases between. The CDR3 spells CASSPYPDETQYF. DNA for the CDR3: TGTGCCAGCAGTCCCTACCCAGACGAGACCCAGTACTTC.

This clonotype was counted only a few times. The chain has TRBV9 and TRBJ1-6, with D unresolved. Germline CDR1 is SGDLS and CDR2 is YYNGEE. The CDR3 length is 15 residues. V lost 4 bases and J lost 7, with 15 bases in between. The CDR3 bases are TGTGCCAGCAGCTCCACCTCATCTGAGAATTCACCCCTCCACTTT. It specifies CASSSTSSENSPLHF.

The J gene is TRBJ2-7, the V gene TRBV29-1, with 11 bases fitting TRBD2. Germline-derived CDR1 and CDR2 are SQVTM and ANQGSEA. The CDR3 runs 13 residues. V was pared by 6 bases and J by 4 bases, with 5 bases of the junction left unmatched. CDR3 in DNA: TGCAGCGTCAAAACTAGCGGGAGATACGAGCAGTACTTC. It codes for CSVKTSGRYEQYF.

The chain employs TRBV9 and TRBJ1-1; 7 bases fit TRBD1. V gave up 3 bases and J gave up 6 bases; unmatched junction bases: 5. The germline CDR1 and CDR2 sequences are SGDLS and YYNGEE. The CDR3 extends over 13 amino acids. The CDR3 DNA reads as TGTGCCAGCAGCGAGGTAGGGGGCCCTGAAGCTTTCTTT. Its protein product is CASSEVGGPEAFF.

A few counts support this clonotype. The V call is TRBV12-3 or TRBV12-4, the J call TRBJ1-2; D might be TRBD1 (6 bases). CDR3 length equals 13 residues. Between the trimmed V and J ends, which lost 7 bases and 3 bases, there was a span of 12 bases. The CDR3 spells CASTSAGDYGYTF. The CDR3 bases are TGTGCCAGCACCTCAGCAGGGGACTATGGCTACACCTTC.

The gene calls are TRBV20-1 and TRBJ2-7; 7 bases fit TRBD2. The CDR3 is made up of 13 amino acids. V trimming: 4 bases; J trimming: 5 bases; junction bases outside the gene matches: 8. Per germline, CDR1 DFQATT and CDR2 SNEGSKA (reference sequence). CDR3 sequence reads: CSAKGLPLDEQYF. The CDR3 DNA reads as TGCAGTGCTAAGGGACTACCGTTGGACGAGCAGTACTTC.

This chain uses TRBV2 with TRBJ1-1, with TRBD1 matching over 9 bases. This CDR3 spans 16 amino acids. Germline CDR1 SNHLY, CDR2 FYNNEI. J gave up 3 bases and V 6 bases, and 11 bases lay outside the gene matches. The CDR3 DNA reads TGTGCCAGCAGCGCTGACAGGGGGTTGTGGCACACTGAAGCTTTCTTT. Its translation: CASSADRGLWHTEAFF.

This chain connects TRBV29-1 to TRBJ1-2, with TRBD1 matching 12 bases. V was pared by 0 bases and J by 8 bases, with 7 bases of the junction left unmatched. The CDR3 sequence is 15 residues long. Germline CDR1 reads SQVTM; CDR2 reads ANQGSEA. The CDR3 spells CSVEDFGTGGNGYTF. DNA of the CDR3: TGCAGCGTTGAAGATTTCGGGACAGGGGGCAACGGCTACACCTTC.

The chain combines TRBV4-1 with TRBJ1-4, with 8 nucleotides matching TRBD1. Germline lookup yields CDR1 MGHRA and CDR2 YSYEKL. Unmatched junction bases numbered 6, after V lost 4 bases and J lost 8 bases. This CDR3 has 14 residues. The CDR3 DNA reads TGCGCCAGCAGCCGGGACAGGATAAAAGAAAAACTGTTTTTT. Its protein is CASSRDRIKEKLFF.

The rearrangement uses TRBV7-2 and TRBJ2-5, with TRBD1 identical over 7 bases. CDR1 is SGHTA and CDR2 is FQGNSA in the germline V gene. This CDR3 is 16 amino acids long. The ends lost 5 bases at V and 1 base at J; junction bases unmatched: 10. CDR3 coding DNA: TGTGCCAGCAGCACGGTGGGACAGAGGAGCCAAGAGACCCAGTACTTC. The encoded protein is CASSTVGQRSQETQYF.

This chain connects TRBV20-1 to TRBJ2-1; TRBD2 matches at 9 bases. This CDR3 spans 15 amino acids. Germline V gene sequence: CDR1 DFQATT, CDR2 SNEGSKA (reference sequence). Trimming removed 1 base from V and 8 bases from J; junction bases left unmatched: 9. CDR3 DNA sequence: TGCAGTGCTAGAGGCCCGGGACTAGCTGTTGATGAGCAGTTCTTC. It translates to CSARGPGLAVDEQFF.

CDR3 coding DNA: TGTGCCAGCAGCGCCCCGGGACAGAACATTTATGGCTACACCTTC. This sequence encodes CASSAPGQNIYGYTF. V is TRBV11-2 and J is TRBJ1-2, with 7 bases matching TRBD1. Germline trimming cut 5 bases from V and 5 bases from J; bases unmatched to any gene: 11. The CDR3 consists of 15 residues. Germline V gene sequence: CDR1 SGHAT, CDR2 FQNNGV.

CDR3 sequence: CASSKRGLGLYGYTF. The DNA for the CDR3 is TGTGCCAGCAGTAAGCGGGGTCTGGGGTTATATGGCTACACCTTC. This sequence joins TRBV13 and TRBJ1-2; D is ambiguous. The V gene lost 6 bases and the J gene lost 5 bases, with 19 bases spanning the gap. The CDR3 covers 15 residues. The germline V gene has CDR1 PRHDT and CDR2 FYEKMQ (reference sequence).

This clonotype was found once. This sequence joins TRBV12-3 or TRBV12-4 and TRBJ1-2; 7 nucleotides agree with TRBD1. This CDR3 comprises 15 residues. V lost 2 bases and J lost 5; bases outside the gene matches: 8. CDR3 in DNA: TGTGCCAGCAGTTTACCACCCGGGACAGTTTATGGCTACACCTTC. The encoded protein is CASSLPPGTVYGYTF.

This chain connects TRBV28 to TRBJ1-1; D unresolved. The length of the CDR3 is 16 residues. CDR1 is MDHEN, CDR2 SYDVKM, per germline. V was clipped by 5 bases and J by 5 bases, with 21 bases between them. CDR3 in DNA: TGTGCCAGCAGTCCAACCTCCCGACCAGGTGGAACTGAAGCTTTCTTT. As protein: CASSPTSRPGGTEAFF. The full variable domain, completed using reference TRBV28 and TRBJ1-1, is DVKVTQSSRYLVKRTGEKVFLECVQDMDHENMFWYRQDPGLGLRLIYFSYDVKMKEKGDIPEGYSVSREKKERFSLILESASTNQTSMYLCASSPTSRPGGTEAFFGQGTRLTVV.